These T cell receptor beta chains were read from a single sample in a study of T-cell memory formation after mild COVID-19. TCRdb re-analysed the 5' RACE reads in MiXCR, keeping a single row per CDR3 protein. The sample lists about 120,000 distinct CDR3 sequences; approximately 21% were seen once. The sequenced sample was PBMCs or a T cell subset sorted from them (not recorded which). These receptors were collected from a man aged 18 to 30 who had mild COVID-19 (a few samples of this study predate the infection). Cell type and time point are not known. Both conserved end residues are part of each CDR3. A D gene is named only where the DNA matches it firmly. The size entry is marked missing in some rows and otherwise reads once, few, many or a size class.

j_call,v_call,clone_size,d_call,cdr3_aa,cdr3_nt
TRBJ2-1,TRBV7-7,few,TRBD1,CASSADRDSYNEQFF,TGTGCCAGCAGCGCCGACAGGGACTCCTACAATGAGCAGTTCTTC
TRBJ2-2,TRBV7-3,few,NA,CASSLNRGQLNTGELFF,TGTGCCAGCAGCTTAAATCGAGGGCAGCTGAACACCGGGGAGCTGTTTTTT
TRBJ2-6,TRBV19,NA,NA,CASSIRELSGANVLTF,TGTGCCAGTAGTATCCGAGAGCTCTCTGGGGCCAACGTCCTGACTTTC
TRBJ2-1,TRBV2,few,NA,CASSERSVPHNEQFF,TGTGCCAGCAGTGAAAGGTCTGTCCCACACAATGAGCAGTTCTTC
TRBJ1-2,TRBV6-5,NA,NA,CASRPGPNYGYTF,TGTGCCAGCAGGCCGGGACCTAACTATGGCTACACCTTC
TRBJ2-1,TRBV30,once,NA,CAWTRVDNEQFF,TGTGCCTGGACCAGGGTGGATAATGAGCAGTTCTTC
TRBJ2-3,TRBV4-3,NA,TRBD1,CASSQADRAADTQYF,TGCGCCAGCAGCCAAGCAGACAGGGCCGCAGATACGCAGTATTTT
TRBJ2-2,TRBV7-6,NA,NA,CASSLARGGTGELFF,TGTGCCAGCAGCCTTGCACGGGGCGGCACCGGGGAGCTGTTTTTT
TRBJ2-3,TRBV4-2,NA,NA,CASSQEWLLGTDTQYF,TGTGCCAGCAGCCAAGAGTGGCTCCTGGGCACAGATACGCAGTATTTT
TRBJ1-1,TRBV11-2,NA,TRBD1,CASSLGQGAGDTEAFF,TGTGCCAGCAGCTTAGGACAGGGGGCGGGGGACACTGAAGCTTTCTTT
TRBJ2-1,TRBV4-1,few,NA,CASSQEPPDDTYNEQFF,TGCGCCAGCAGCCAAGAACCCCCGGATGACACCTACAATGAGCAGTTCTTC
TRBJ2-7,TRBV7-9,NA,NA,CASSPRPDSYEQYF,TGTGCCAGCAGCCCCCGCCCCGACAGCTACGAGCAGTACTTC
TRBJ2-2,TRBV12-5,few,NA,CASGFGRLDTGELFF,TGTGCTAGTGGTTTCGGACGGTTGGACACCGGGGAGCTGTTTTTT
TRBJ1-6,TRBV19,NA,TRBD1,CASRPGGVSPLHF,TGTGCCAGTAGGCCAGGGGGAGTTTCACCCCTCCACTTT
TRBJ2-3,TRBV29-1,medium-sized,NA,CSVGISGRTDTQYF,TGCAGCGTTGGAATTAGCGGAAGGACAGATACGCAGTATTTT
TRBJ2-2,TRBV20-1,NA,NA,CSATGTLDTGELFF,TGCAGTGCAACCGGGACTCTAGACACCGGGGAGCTGTTTTTT
TRBJ2-2,TRBV7-6,NA,NA,CASSLATSRGDTGELFF,TGTGCCAGCAGCTTAGCTACTAGTAGAGGGGACACCGGGGAGCTGTTTTTT
TRBJ2-3,TRBV12-3/TRBV12-4,few,NA,CASSYQGAWDTQYF,TGTGCCAGCAGTTATCAGGGTGCGTGGGATACGCAGTATTTT
TRBJ1-1,TRBV10-3,NA,NA,CAITPGAVNTEAFF,TGTGCCATCACACCGGGAGCGGTGAACACTGAAGCTTTCTTT
TRBJ2-7,TRBV6-5,few,NA,CASSVGPAGYEQYF,TGTGCCAGCAGTGTCGGACCGGCCGGCTACGAGCAGTACTTC
TRBJ2-2,TRBV2,NA,NA,CASTDSGELFF,TGTGCCAGCACCGACTCCGGGGAGCTGTTTTTT
TRBJ2-2,TRBV7-2,NA,TRBD1,CASSLGWDREDTGELFF,TGTGCCAGCAGCTTAGGGTGGGACAGGGAGGACACCGGGGAGCTGTTTTTT
TRBJ2-3,TRBV7-9,NA,NA,CASSLVESTQYF,TGTGCCAGCAGCTTAGTTGAGAGTACGCAGTATTTT
TRBJ2-1,TRBV6-5,NA,NA,CASGGAIEQFF,TGTGCCAGCGGAGGGGCGATTGAGCAGTTCTTC
TRBJ1-1,TRBV6-5,few,NA,CASMRGINTEAFF,TGTGCCAGCATGAGGGGGATTAACACTGAAGCTTTCTTT
TRBJ2-1,TRBV7-2,NA,NA,CASSTSTGLSGNEQFF,TGTGCCAGCAGCACTTCCACTGGGCTGTCGGGCAATGAGCAGTTCTTC
TRBJ2-5,TRBV7-2,NA,NA,CASSLGLVRGWGETQYF,TGTGCCAGCAGCTTAGGGCTTGTTAGGGGGTGGGGAGAGACCCAGTACTTC
TRBJ1-5,TRBV4-1,once,NA,CASSLRVLGNQPQHF,TGCGCCAGCAGCCTCAGAGTCTTGGGCAATCAGCCCCAGCATTTT
TRBJ1-5,TRBV6-2/TRBV6-3,NA,TRBD1,CASSGQGARQPQHF,TGTGCCAGCAGTGGACAGGGGGCGAGACAGCCCCAGCATTTT
TRBJ2-7,TRBV27,few,NA,CASIPRVYEQYF,TGTGCCAGCATTCCACGGGTCTACGAGCAGTACTTC
TRBJ2-2,TRBV9,NA,TRBD1,CASSVSYNRDRGTGREAGELFF,TGTGCCAGCAGCGTATCGTATAACCGGGACAGGGGCACGGGGAGAGAGGCCGGGGAGCTGTTTTTT
TRBJ1-2,TRBV20-1,NA,NA,CSAAGTYGYTF,TGCAGTGCTGCCGGAACCTATGGCTACACCTTC
TRBJ2-7,TRBV29-1,few,TRBD1,CSVEKGLGQSYEQYF,TGCAGCGTTGAAAAAGGGTTGGGACAGTCCTACGAGCAGTACTTC